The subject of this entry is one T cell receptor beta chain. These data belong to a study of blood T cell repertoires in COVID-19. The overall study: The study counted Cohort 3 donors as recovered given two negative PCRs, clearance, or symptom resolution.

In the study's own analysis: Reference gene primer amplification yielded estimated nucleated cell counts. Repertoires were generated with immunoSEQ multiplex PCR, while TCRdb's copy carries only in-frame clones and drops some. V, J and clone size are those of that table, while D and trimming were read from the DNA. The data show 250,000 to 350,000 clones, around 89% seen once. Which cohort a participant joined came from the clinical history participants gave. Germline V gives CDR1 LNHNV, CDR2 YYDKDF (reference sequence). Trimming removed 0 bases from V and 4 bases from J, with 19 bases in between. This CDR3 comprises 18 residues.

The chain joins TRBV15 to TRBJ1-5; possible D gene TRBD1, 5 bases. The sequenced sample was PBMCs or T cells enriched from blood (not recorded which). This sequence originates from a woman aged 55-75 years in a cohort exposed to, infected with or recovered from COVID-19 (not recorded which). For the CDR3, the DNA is TGTGCCACCAGCAGAGATCCCCCAGGGCAGGGTCGGAATCAGCCCCAGCATTTT. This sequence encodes CATSRDPPGQGRNQPQHF. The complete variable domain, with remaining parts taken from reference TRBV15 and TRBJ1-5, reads DAMVIQNPRYQVTQFGKPVTLSCSQTLNHNVMYWYQQKSSQAPKLLFHYYDKDFNNEADTPDNFQSRRPNTSFCFLDIRSPGLGDTAMYLCATSRDPPGQGRNQPQHFGDGTRLSIL.